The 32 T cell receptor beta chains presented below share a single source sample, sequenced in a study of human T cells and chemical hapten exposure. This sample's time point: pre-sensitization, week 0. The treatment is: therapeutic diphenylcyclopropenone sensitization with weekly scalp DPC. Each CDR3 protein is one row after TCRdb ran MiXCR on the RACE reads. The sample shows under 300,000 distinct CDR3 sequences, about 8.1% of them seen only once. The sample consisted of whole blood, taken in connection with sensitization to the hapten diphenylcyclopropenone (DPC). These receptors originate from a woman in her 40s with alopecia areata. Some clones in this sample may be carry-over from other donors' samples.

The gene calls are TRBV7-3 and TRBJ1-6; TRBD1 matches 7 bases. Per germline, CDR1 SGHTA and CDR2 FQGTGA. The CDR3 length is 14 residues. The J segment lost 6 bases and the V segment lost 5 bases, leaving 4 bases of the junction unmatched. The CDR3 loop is CASSAGQLNSPLHF. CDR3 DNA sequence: TGTGCCAGCAGCGCGGGACAGCTTAATTCACCCCTCCACTTT.

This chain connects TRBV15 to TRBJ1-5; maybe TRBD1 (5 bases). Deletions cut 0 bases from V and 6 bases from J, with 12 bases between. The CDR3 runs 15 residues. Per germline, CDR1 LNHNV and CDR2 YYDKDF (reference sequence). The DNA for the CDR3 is TGTGCCACCAGCAGAGATCGCGGGGCGGGTCAGCCCCAGCATTTT. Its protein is CATSRDRGAGQPQHF.

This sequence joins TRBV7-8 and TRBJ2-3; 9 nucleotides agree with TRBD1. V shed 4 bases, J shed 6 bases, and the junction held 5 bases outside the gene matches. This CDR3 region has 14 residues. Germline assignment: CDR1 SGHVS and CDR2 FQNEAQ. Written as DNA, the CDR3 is TGTGCCAGCAGCTCCGGGACAGGGAGGGATACGCAGTATTTT. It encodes CASSSGTGRDTQYF.

The chain's CDR3 is CASSASLWNGMADTQYF. CDR3 in DNA: TGTGCCAGCAGCGCCTCTCTATGGAACGGGATGGCAGATACGCAGTATTTT. The chain joins TRBV9 to TRBJ2-3; a weak D match, TRBD2 (5 bases). Germline V CDR1 and CDR2: SGDLS, YYNGEE. V lost 3 bases to trimming and J lost 4 bases, with 21 bases between them. CDR3 size: 17 residues.

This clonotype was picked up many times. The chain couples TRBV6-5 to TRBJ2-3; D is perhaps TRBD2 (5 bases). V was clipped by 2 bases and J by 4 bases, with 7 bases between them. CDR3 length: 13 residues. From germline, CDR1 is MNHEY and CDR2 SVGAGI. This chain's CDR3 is CASSYGAADTQYF. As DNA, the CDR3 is TGTGCCAGCAGTTACGGAGCGGCAGATACGCAGTATTTT.

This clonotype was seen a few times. Here the CDR3 reads CASSPPQGSTNEKLFF. The CDR3 bases are TGTGCCAGCAGTCCCCCCCAGGGCTCCACTAATGAAAAACTGTTTTTT. The V call is TRBV6-6, the J call TRBJ1-4, with D possibly being TRBD1 (5 bases). Germline lookup yields CDR1 MNHNY and CDR2 SVGAGI (reference sequence). V was trimmed by 5 bases and J by 2 bases, leaving 15 bases between them. The CDR3 is 16 amino acids.

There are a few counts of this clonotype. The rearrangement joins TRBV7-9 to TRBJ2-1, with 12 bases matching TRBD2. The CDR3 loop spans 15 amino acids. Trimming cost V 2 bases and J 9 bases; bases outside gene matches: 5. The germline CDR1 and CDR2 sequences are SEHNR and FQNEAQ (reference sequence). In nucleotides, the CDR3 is TGTGCCAGCAGCTTACTAGCGGGAGGGCAGGGTGAGCAGTTCTTC. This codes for CASSLLAGGQGEQFF.

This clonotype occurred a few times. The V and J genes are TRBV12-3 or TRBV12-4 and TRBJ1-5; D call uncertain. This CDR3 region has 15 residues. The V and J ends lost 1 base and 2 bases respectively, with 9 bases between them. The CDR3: CASSLVVPGNQPQHF. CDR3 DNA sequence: TGTGCCAGCAGTTTAGTAGTACCTGGCAATCAGCCCCAGCATTTT.

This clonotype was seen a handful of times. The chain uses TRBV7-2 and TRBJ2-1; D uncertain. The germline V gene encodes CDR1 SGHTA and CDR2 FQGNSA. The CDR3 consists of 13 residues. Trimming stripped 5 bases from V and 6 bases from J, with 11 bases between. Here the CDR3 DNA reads TGTGCCAGCAGCACCAGACCTGCCAATGAGCAGTTCTTC. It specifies CASSTRPANEQFF. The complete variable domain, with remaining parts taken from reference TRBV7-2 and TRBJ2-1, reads GAGVSQSPSNKVTEKGKDVELRCDPISGHTALYWYRQSLGQGLEFLIYFQGNSAPDKSGLPSDRFSAERTGGSVSTLTIQRTQQEDSAVYLCASSTRPANEQFFGPGTRLTVL.

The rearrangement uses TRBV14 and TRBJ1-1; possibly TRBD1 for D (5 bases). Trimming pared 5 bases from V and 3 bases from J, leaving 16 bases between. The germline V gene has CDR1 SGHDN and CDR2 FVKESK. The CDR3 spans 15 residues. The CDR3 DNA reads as TGTGCCAGCAGCTTTTTGGCGGGGCAGGACACTGAAGCTTTCTTT. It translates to CASSFLAGQDTEAFF. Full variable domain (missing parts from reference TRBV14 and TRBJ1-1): EAGVTQFPSHSVIEKGQTVTLRCDPISGHDNLYWYRRVMGKEIKFLLHFVKESKQDESGMPNNRFLAERTGGTYSTLKVQPAELEDSGVYFCASSFLAGQDTEAFFGQGTRLTVV.

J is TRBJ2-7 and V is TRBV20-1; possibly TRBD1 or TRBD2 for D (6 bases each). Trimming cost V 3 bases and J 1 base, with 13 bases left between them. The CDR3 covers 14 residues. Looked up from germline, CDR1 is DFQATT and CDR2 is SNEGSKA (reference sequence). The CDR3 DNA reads TGCAGTGCTAGTAGGGGGGTTGGGTCCTACGAGCAGTACTTC. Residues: CSASRGVGSYEQYF.

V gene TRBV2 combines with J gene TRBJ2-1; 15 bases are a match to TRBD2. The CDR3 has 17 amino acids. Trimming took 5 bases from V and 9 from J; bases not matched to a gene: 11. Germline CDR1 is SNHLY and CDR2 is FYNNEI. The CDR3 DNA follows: TGTGCCAGCAGTCCTTATAGGACTAGCGGGAGGGCCAGTGAGCAGTTCTTC. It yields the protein CASSPYRTSGRASEQFF.

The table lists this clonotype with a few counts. DNA for the CDR3: TGCAGCGGCAACCGGGCCATCAGCGGCAATGAGCAGTTCTTC. This codes for CSGNRAISGNEQFF. The V call is TRBV29-1, the J call TRBJ2-1; D is perhaps TRBD2 (5 bases). V dropped 7 bases and J dropped 6 bases, with 19 bases sitting between them. This CDR3 contains 14 residues. Germline CDR1 SQVTM, CDR2 ANQGSEA.

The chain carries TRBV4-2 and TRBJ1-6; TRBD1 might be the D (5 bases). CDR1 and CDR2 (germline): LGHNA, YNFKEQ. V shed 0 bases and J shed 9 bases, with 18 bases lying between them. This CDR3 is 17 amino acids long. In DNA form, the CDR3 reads TGTGCCAGCAGCCAAGATATGCAAGGGAGGGACGGTTCACCCCTCCACTTT. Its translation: CASSQDMQGRDGSPLHF.

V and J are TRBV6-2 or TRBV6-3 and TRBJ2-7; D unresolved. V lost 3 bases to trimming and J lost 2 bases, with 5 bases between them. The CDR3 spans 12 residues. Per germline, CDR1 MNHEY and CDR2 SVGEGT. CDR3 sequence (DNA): TGTGCCAGCAGTTATGCACCCTACGAGCAGTACTTC. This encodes CASSYAPYEQYF.

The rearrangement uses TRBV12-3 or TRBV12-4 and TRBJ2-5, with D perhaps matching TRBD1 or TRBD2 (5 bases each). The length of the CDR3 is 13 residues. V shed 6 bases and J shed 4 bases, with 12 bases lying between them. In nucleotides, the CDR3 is TGTGCCAGCAGGTTGAGGGGTGGAGAGACCCAGTACTTC. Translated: CASRLRGGETQYF.

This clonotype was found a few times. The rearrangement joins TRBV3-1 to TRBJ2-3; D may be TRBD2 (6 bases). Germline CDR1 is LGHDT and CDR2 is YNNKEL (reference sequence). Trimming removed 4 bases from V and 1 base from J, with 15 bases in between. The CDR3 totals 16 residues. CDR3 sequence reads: CASSPHRASGTDTQYF. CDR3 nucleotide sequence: TGTGCCAGCAGCCCCCATAGGGCTAGCGGCACAGATACGCAGTATTTT.

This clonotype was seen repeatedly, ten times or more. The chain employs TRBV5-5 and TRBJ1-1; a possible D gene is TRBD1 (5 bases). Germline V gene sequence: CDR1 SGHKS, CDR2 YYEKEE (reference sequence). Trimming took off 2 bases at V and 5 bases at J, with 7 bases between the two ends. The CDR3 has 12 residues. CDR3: CASSFWGTEAFF. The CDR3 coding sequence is TGTGCCAGCAGCTTTTGGGGGACTGAAGCTTTCTTT.

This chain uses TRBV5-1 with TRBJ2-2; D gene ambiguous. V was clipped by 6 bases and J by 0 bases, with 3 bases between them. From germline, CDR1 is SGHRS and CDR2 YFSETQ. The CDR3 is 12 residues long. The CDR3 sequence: CASKPNTGELFF. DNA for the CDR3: TGCGCCAGCAAACCGAACACCGGGGAGCTGTTTTTT.

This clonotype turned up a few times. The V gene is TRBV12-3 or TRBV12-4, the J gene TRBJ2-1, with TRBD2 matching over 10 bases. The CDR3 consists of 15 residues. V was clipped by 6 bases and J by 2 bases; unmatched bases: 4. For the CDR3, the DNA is TGTGCCAGCAGCAACCTAGCGGGAGCCTACAATGAGCAGTTCTTC. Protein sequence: CASSNLAGAYNEQFF.

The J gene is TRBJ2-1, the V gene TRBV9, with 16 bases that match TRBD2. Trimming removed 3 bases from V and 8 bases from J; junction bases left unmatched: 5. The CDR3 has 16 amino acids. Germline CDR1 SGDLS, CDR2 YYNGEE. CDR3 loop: CASSALGLAGGHEQFF. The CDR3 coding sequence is TGTGCCAGCAGCGCCCTGGGACTAGCGGGAGGGCATGAGCAGTTCTTC.

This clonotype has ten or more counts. The CDR3 protein is CASTNLAGGYNEQFF. The CDR3 DNA reads as TGTGCCAGCACAAATCTAGCGGGAGGTTACAATGAGCAGTTCTTC. J is TRBJ2-1 and V is TRBV6-2 or TRBV6-3, with 11 bases identical to TRBD2. Germline V gene lookup returns CDR1 MNHEY and CDR2 SVGEGT. This CDR3 region has 15 residues. Unmatched junction bases numbered 6, after V lost 7 bases and J lost 4 bases.

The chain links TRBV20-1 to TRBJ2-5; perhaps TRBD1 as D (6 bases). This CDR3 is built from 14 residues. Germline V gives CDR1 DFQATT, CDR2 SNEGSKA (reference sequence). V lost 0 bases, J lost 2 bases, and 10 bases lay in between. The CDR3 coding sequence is TGCAGTGCTAGAGATAGGACAGAACAAGAGACCCAGTACTTC. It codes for CSARDRTEQETQYF.

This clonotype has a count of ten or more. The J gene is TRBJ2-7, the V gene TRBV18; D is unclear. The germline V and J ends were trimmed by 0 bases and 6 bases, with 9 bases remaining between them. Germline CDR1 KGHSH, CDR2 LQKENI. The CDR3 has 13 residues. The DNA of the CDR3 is TGTGCCAGCTCACCACCGACCAGAGCCGAGCAGTACTTC. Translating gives CASSPPTRAEQYF.

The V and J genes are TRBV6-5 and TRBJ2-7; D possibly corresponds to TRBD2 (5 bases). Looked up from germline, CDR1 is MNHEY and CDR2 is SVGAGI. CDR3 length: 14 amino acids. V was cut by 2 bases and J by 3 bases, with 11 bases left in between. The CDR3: CASSYTDLIYEQYF. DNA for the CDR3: TGTGCCAGCAGTTACACGGACTTGATCTACGAGCAGTACTTC.

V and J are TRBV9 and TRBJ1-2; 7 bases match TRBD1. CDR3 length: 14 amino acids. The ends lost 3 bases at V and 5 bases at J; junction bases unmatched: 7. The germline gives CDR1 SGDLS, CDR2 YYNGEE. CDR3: CASSAGDSSYGYTF. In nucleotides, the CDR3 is TGTGCCAGCAGCGCAGGGGACAGTAGTTATGGCTACACCTTC. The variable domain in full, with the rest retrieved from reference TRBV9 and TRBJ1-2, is DSGVTQTPKHLITATGQRVTLRCSPRSGDLSVYWYQQSLDQGLQFLIQYYNGEERAKGNILERFSAQQFPDLHSELNLSSLELGDSALYFCASSAGDSSYGYTFGSGTRLTVV.

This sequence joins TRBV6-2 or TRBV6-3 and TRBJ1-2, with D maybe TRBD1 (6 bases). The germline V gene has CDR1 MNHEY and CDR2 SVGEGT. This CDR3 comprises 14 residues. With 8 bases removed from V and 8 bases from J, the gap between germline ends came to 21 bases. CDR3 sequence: CASGKTGVDRGYTF. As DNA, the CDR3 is TGTGCCAGCGGAAAGACAGGAGTGGATCGGGGCTACACCTTC.

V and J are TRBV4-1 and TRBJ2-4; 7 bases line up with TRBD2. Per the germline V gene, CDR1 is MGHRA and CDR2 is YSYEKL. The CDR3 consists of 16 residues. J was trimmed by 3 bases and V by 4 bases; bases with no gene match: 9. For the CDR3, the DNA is TGCGCCAGCAGCCGGCAGGGAGGGTCGGGCAAAAACATTCAGTACTTC. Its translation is CASSRQGGSGKNIQYF.

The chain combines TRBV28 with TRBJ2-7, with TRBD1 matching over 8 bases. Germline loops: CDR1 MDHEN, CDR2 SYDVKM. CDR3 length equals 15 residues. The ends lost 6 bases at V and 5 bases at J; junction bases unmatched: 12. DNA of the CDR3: TGTGCCAGCAGGGATCTTGGACAGGGCAGCGACGAGCAGTACTTC. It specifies CASRDLGQGSDEQYF.

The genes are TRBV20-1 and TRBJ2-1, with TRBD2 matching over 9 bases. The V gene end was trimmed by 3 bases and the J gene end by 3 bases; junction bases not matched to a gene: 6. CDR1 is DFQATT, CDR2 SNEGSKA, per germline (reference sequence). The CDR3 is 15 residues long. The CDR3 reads CSARDSGSFYNEQFF. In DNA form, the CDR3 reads TGCAGTGCTAGGGATAGCGGGAGCTTCTACAATGAGCAGTTCTTC.

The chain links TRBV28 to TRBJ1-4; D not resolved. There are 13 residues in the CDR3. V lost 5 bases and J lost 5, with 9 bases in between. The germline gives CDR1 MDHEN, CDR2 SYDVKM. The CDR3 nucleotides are TGTGCCAGCAGTAGGACGGTGAATGAAAAACTGTTTTTT. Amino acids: CASSRTVNEKLFF.

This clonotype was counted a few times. The CDR3: CASNDAGAGQETQYF. In nucleotides, the CDR3 is TGTGCCAGCAACGACGCTGGGGCTGGCCAAGAGACCCAGTACTTC. This chain joins TRBV3-1 and TRBJ2-5; D might be TRBD1 (5 bases). The germline gives CDR1 LGHDT, CDR2 YNNKEL (reference sequence). CDR3 length: 15 residues. The germline V and J ends were trimmed by 7 bases and 1 base, with 16 bases remaining between them.